A selection of T cell receptor beta chains follows, all from one sample in a study of preoperative IRX-2 immunotherapy in early breast cancer. The table came from immunoSEQ multiplex PCR; TCRdb's copy has only in-frame clones and leaves some out. Here the sample spans over 950 clones, roughly two thirds being singletons. Here the sequenced sample was tumor tissue, taken before IRX-2 immunotherapy. The receptors were sampled from a human donor with breast cancer. Each CDR3 is given with its conserved first and last residue. The D gene is left open where the match is weak. Clone sizes are given selectively: once, few, many, or a class where the clone is expanded.

D gene	clone size	J gene	V gene	CDR3 DNA	CDR3 protein
NA	NA	TRBJ2-7	TRBV19	TGTGCCAGTAGTCTGGTTGGAGGGACCGGATCCTACGAGCAGTACTTC	CASSLVGGTGSYEQYF
TRBD2	NA	TRBJ2-3	TRBV11-3	TGTGCCAGCAGCTTAGACGGGACTAGCGGGAGTACGCAGTATTTT	CASSLDGTSGSTQYF
NA	NA	TRBJ1-4	TRBV6-8	TGTGCCAGCAGAAAGGGGGGTGAAAAACTGTTTTTT	CASRKGGEKLFF
NA	few	TRBJ1-1	TRBV6-8	TGTGCCAGCAGTCCGGGACGGACCTTCGCCACTGAAGCTTTCTTT	CASSPGRTFATEAFF
TRBD2	NA	TRBJ2-7	TRBV6-8	TGTGCCAGCAGTTACTCAGGGCGGGAGAGGTCTTCCGAGCAGTACTTC	CASSYSGRERSSEQYF
NA	NA	TRBJ2-5	TRBV19	TGTGCCAGTAGTAAAAATCCTGGGTCGTGGCAAGAGACCCAGTACTTC	CASSKNPGSWQETQYF
TRBD1	few	TRBJ1-4	TRBV14	TGTGCCAGCAGCCACACGGGCAGGGACAGGCTATCTTCAACTAATGAAAAACTGTTTTTT	CASSHTGRDRLSSTNEKLFF
NA	NA	TRBJ2-5	TRBV29-1	TGCAGCGTTGAACTTTCACAGGGAAGATCCGAGACCCAGTACTTC	CSVELSQGRSETQYF
NA	NA	TRBJ2-5	TRBV22-1	TGTGCCAGCAGCCGAGGGTGGGGGGACCAAGAGACCCAGTACTTC	CASSRGWGDQETQYF
NA	few	TRBJ1-2	TRBV12-5	TGTGCCAGCACCCCGGGGGATCTTAACTATGGCTACACCTTC	CASTPGDLNYGYTF
TRBD1	few	TRBJ2-3	TRBV6-8	TGTGCCAGCAGTGCCGGGACAGGGTCGGCAGATACGCAGTATTTT	CASSAGTGSADTQYF
NA	NA	TRBJ1-1	TRBV7-2	TGTGCCAGCAGCCAAGATCTAGTTACTGAAGCTTTCTTT	CASSQDLVTEAFF
NA	NA	TRBJ2-1	TRBV15	TGTGCCACCAGCGGTCGACCTGAGGGCGCGAACAATGAGCAGTTCTTC	CATSGRPEGANNEQFF
TRBD1	few	TRBJ1-1	TRBV19	TGTGCCAGTAGTATACGATCAGGGGGAGACACTGAAGCTTTCTTT	CASSIRSGGDTEAFF
NA	NA	TRBJ2-1	TRBV18	TGTGCCAGCTCACCGAGGGAGCCCTCCTACAATGAGCAGTTCTTC	CASSPREPSYNEQFF
NA	NA	TRBJ2-7	TRBV5-8	TGTGCCAGCAGCTTTCAAGGAATTAAGGAGCAGTACTTC	CASSFQGIKEQYF
TRBD1	NA	TRBJ2-5	TRBV18	TGTGCCAGCTCACCCCCTGGGACAGTCTTACAAGAGACCCAGTACTTC	CASSPPGTVLQETQYF
TRBD1	NA	TRBJ1-4	TRBV28	TGTGCCAGCAGTTCGGAGAGGGGGCTTGCTGAAAAACTGTTTTTT	CASSSERGLAEKLFF
TRBD2	NA	TRBJ2-7	TRBV9	TGTGCCAGCAGCGGGACTAGCGGGTTTACCTACGAGCAGTACTTC	CASSGTSGFTYEQYF
NA	NA	TRBJ1-3	TRBV29-1	TGCAGCGTTGTTTCCCTCGGGGGAAACACCATATATTTT	CSVVSLGGNTIYF
NA	NA	TRBJ1-5	TRBV19	TGTGCCAGTAGTAACAGGGAAAATCAGCCCCAGCATTTT	CASSNRENQPQHF
NA	NA	TRBJ2-5	TRBV28	TGTGCCAGCAGTTGGGCCGGGACACGAGAGACCCAGTACTTC	CASSWAGTRETQYF
NA	NA	TRBJ1-1	TRBV6-8	TGTGCCAGCGAAGTTAACAGGGACACTGAAGCTTTCTTT	CASEVNRDTEAFF
TRBD1	NA	TRBJ2-3	TRBV6-8	TGTGCCAGCAGGCGCGACAGGGATCGAGCAGATACGCAGTATTTT	CASRRDRDRADTQYF
NA	NA	TRBJ1-2	TRBV28	TGTGCCAGCAGTTTCCCCCAGGGGCTTAACTATGGCTACACCTTC	CASSFPQGLNYGYTF
TRBD1	NA	TRBJ2-2	TRBV7-1	TGTGCCAGCAGCTCAACAGGGGCGTCCGGGGAGCTGTTTTTT	CASSSTGASGELFF
NA	few	TRBJ2-5	TRBV19	TGTGCCAGCGGACCGGGGGGCGCAGAGACCCAGTACTTC	CASGPGGAETQYF
TRBD2	NA	TRBJ2-3	TRBV30	TGTGCCTGGACCCCATTCAGGGGACTAGCGGTGAGCACAGATACGCAGTATTTT	CAWTPFRGLAVSTDTQYF
NA	few	TRBJ1-3	TRBV19	TGTGCCAGTAGTATCTTAGGGAACTCTGGAAACACCATATATTTT	CASSILGNSGNTIYF
NA	NA	TRBJ2-3	TRBV6-8	TGTGCCATCAGTCCCCGGGGGGCAGCAGATACGCAGTATTTT	CAISPRGAADTQYF
NA	NA	TRBJ1-1	TRBV6-8	TGTGCCAGCAGGGTGGAAACCGTCACTGAAGCTTTCTTT	CASRVETVTEAFF
NA	few	TRBJ1-3	TRBV28	TGTGCCAGCAGTTTATTCCCGGCTTCCTCTGGAAACACCATATATTTT	CASSLFPASSGNTIYF
NA	NA	TRBJ2-5	TRBV6-8	TGTGCCATCAGTGACTCCAACCGGGACACCCCGGACTTC	CAISDSNRDTPDF
TRBD1	few	TRBJ2-7	TRBV12-5	TGTGCTAGTGGTTCCGGGGACAGGGGGCTCGAGCAGTACTTC	CASGSGDRGLEQYF
NA	large	TRBJ1-1	TRBV6-1	TGTGCCAGCAGTGAAGGGGTGGGCCTGAACACTGAAGCTTTCTTT	CASSEGVGLNTEAFF
NA	NA	TRBJ1-2	TRBV11-3	TGTGCCAGCAGCTTCTCACGGACAGAGAACTATGGCTACACCTTC	CASSFSRTENYGYTF
TRBD2	NA	TRBJ2-3	TRBV6-8	TGTGCCAGCAGTCGACCGGGACTAGGGCCAGATACGCAGTATTTT	CASSRPGLGPDTQYF
NA	NA	TRBJ2-2	TRBV19	TGTGCCAGCCTAGGAGGCCACGGGGAGCTGTTTTTT	CASLGGHGELFF
NA	NA	TRBJ1-3	TRBV29-1	TGCAGCGTTGTCACGGGACAAGTGGGAAACACCATATATTTT	CSVVTGQVGNTIYF
NA	few	TRBJ2-7	TRBV19	TGTGCCAGTAGCGACCGGACAGCCCCCTACGAGCAGTACTTC	CASSDRTAPYEQYF
NA	NA	TRBJ2-2	TRBV6-8	TGTGCCAGCACTCCAGGGGACACGTACACCACCGGGGAGCTGTTTTTT	CASTPGDTYTTGELFF
NA	NA	TRBJ1-3	TRBV6-8	TGTGCCAGCAACCCACCGGGACACGACTCTGGAAACACCATATATTTT	CASNPPGHDSGNTIYF
TRBD1	few	TRBJ1-5	TRBV6-8	TGTGCCATCAGTGGGACAGGGGTCAATCAGCCCCAGCATTTT	CAISGTGVNQPQHF
TRBD2	NA	TRBJ2-1	TRBV14	TGTGCCAGCAGCCAAGGTCCCGGAGCGGGAGAGGAGTTCTTC	CASSQGPGAGEEFF
TRBD1	once	TRBJ2-7	TRBV6-8	TGTGCCAGCAGCAACCCCTCGACAGGGATCTACGAGCAGTACTTC	CASSNPSTGIYEQYF
TRBD1	NA	TRBJ1-1	TRBV11-3	TGTGCCAGCAGCCACGGGACAGGGCGGAACACTGAAGCTTTCTTT	CASSHGTGRNTEAFF
NA	NA	TRBJ1-2	TRBV12-2	TGTGCCAGTGGGGGGCAAGATCGCCGGTACTATGGCTACACCTTC	CASGGQDRRYYGYTF
TRBD1	NA	TRBJ2-7	TRBV6-8	TGTGCCAGCAGCGGGTCCAGGGGGTCCTACGAGCAGTACTTC	CASSGSRGSYEQYF
NA	few	TRBJ2-1	TRBV12-5	TGTGCTAGTGGTTTGGGTCGAGAGGCATACAATGAGCAGTTCTTC	CASGLGREAYNEQFF
TRBD2	few	TRBJ2-7	TRBV6-8	TGTGCCAGCAGTTACTTGGGACTAGCGGTATCCTACGAGCAGTACTTC	CASSYLGLAVSYEQYF
TRBD2	few	TRBJ2-5	TRBV11-3	TGTGCCAGCAGCCCGGGAGGAGGGCGAGAGACCCAGTACTTC	CASSPGGGRETQYF
TRBD1	few	TRBJ1-2	TRBV10-2	TGCGCCAGCAGCTACCGGGACAGGGGGCGTGGTGGCTACACCTTC	CASSYRDRGRGGYTF
NA	NA	TRBJ2-5	TRBV28	TGTGCCAGCAGTTCACCGTCTGTCTATAGTCAAGAGACCCAGTACTTC	CASSSPSVYSQETQYF
TRBD2	NA	TRBJ2-7	TRBV11-3	TGTGCCAGCAGCCAATACGGGGCACGAAGCGGGGGCTCCTACGAGCAGTACTTC	CASSQYGARSGGSYEQYF
TRBD1	few	TRBJ1-2	TRBV29-1	TGCAGCGTTGGACAGGGAATGGATGGCTACACCTTC	CSVGQGMDGYTF
NA	NA	TRBJ2-5	TRBV19	TGTGCCAGTAGTCCCGGGGCCCAAGAGACCCAGTACTTC	CASSPGAQETQYF
NA	NA	TRBJ2-3	TRBV11-3	TGTGCCAGCAGCCCCGAGCCCGGGGCAGATACGCAGTATTTT	CASSPEPGADTQYF
TRBD2	few	TRBJ2-5	TRBV6-8	TGTGCCAGCAGTTATGGTAGCGGGAGGTCAGAGACCCAGTACTTC	CASSYGSGRSETQYF
NA	NA	TRBJ2-7	TRBV7-4	TGTGCCAGCAGCCCATCAGGGGGGAAGGTGCAGTACTTC	CASSPSGGKVQYF